The rows below give T cell receptor beta chains drawn from one sample of a study of shared clonotypes between healthy human individuals. The table came from immunoSEQ multiplex PCR; TCRdb's copy has only in-frame clones and leaves some out. This sample has 800,000 to 1,200,000 clones; approximately 80% occur once, and the top ten carry under 0.65%. Source material: memory CD4+ T cells from PBMCs. The receptors come from a man aged 18 to 29 in good health. Some clones in this sample may be carry-over from other donors' samples. Each CDR3 is given with its conserved first and last residue.

j_gene: TRBJ2-7; v_gene: TRBV28; CDR3aa: CASSWGYEQYF
j_gene: TRBJ1-5; v_gene: TRBV7-3; CDR3aa: CASSSHSNQPQHF
j_gene: TRBJ2-7; v_gene: TRBV5-6; CDR3aa: CASSLGQANEQYF
j_gene: TRBJ2-6; v_gene: TRBV27; CDR3aa: CASSTPSSGANVLTF
j_gene: TRBJ2-1; v_gene: TRBV30; CDR3aa: CAWSKREGTYNEQFF
j_gene: TRBJ1-2; v_gene: TRBV7-9; CDR3aa: CASSLSGANNYGYTF
j_gene: TRBJ2-1; v_gene: TRBV27; CDR3aa: CASSLSGWVAGVSLSHNEQFF
j_gene: TRBJ2-1; v_gene: TRBV5-1; CDR3aa: CASSLGFGQGRLNEQFF
j_gene: TRBJ2-5; v_gene: TRBV7-9; CDR3aa: CASSLRTGAETQYF
j_gene: TRBJ2-5; v_gene: TRBV5-4; CDR3aa: CASRGASQETQYF
j_gene: TRBJ1-3; v_gene: TRBV7-9; CDR3aa: CASSSEALFSGNTIYF
j_gene: TRBJ1-4; v_gene: TRBV4-3; CDR3aa: CASRPGQGTFEKLFF
j_gene: TRBJ2-7; v_gene: TRBV7-6; CDR3aa: CASRPGQGASSEQYF
j_gene: TRBJ2-3; v_gene: TRBV27; CDR3aa: CASSFRGRTSADTQYF
j_gene: TRBJ2-7; v_gene: TRBV7-3; CDR3aa: CASSPIAGLEGEQYF
j_gene: TRBJ2-3; v_gene: TRBV7-2; CDR3aa: CASSPGGLAGGIRDTQYF
j_gene: TRBJ1-5; v_gene: TRBV5-6; CDR3aa: CASSKHLGGNQPQHF
j_gene: TRBJ2-4; v_gene: TRBV28; CDR3aa: CASSPPGFGRGGRAKNIQYF
j_gene: TRBJ2-1; v_gene: TRBV7-2; CDR3aa: CASSLATSSYNEQFF
j_gene: TRBJ2-1; v_gene: TRBV6-5; CDR3aa: CASSYSLKADEQFF
j_gene: TRBJ2-5; v_gene: TRBV2; CDR3aa: CASRDDQETQYF
j_gene: TRBJ2-2; v_gene: TRBV10-3; CDR3aa: CAIRGTDTGELFF
j_gene: TRBJ1-2; v_gene: TRBV9; CDR3aa: CASSRSSGTVNYGYTF
j_gene: TRBJ2-7; v_gene: TRBV11-2; CDR3aa: CASSLTREQYF
j_gene: TRBJ1-1; v_gene: TRBV6-1; CDR3aa: CASRDRSPMNTEAFF
j_gene: TRBJ2-1; v_gene: TRBV30; CDR3aa: CAWSRGTVNNEQFF
j_gene: TRBJ2-5; v_gene: TRBV28; CDR3aa: CASSLIAAETQYF
j_gene: TRBJ2-2; v_gene: TRBV15; CDR3aa: CATSRLDRGGTGELFF
j_gene: TRBJ1-1; v_gene: TRBV9; CDR3aa: CASSVVAGFDAEAFF
j_gene: TRBJ1-1; v_gene: TRBV7-8; CDR3aa: CASRQSNTEAFF
j_gene: TRBJ2-3; v_gene: TRBV29-1; CDR3aa: CSVGGLLHFASTDTQYF
j_gene: TRBJ1-1; v_gene: TRBV7-2; CDR3aa: CASSFIGWNTEAFF
j_gene: TRBJ2-3; v_gene: TRBV6-6; CDR3aa: CASSYSMGIDTQYF
j_gene: TRBJ1-1; v_gene: TRBV2; CDR3aa: CASRHKTEGRYEAFF
j_gene: TRBJ2-5; v_gene: TRBV7-7; CDR3aa: CASSLGSGGETQYF
j_gene: TRBJ2-1; v_gene: TRBV18; CDR3aa: CASSPGRGRQFF
j_gene: TRBJ2-3; v_gene: TRBV5-6; CDR3aa: CASSLYSGRAGGTDTQYF
j_gene: TRBJ1-2; v_gene: TRBV28; CDR3aa: CASGNTGLLLYGYTF
j_gene: TRBJ2-5; v_gene: TRBV5-6; CDR3aa: CASSSGQGGETQYF
j_gene: TRBJ2-7; v_gene: TRBV4-1; CDR3aa: CASSPGRTQSYEQYF
j_gene: TRBJ2-1; v_gene: TRBV4-1; CDR3aa: CASSQGVLAGGYEQFF
j_gene: TRBJ1-2; v_gene: TRBV5-1; CDR3aa: CASSLGQEGYGYTF
j_gene: TRBJ1-2; v_gene: TRBV18; CDR3aa: CASSPGNNYGYTF